Listed below are T cell receptor beta chains from one sample, sequenced in a study of CD8 T cells in Susac syndrome. TCRdb used MiXCR to reprocess the immunoSEQ multiplex PCR reads, holding one entry per CDR3 protein. The sample comprises around 100,000 distinct CDR3 sequences, 95% of which are singletons, and less than 0.35% rests with the top ten. The sample comprised CD8+ T cells from PBMCs. These receptors were collected from a human donor with Susac syndrome. Both conserved end residues are trimmed from each CDR3. A D gene is named only where the DNA matches it firmly.

CDR3 protein	J gene	V gene	D gene
ASARDRGPIEQF	TRBJ2-1	TRBV25-1	TRBD1
ASSPGRSAGWQF	TRBJ2-1	TRBV18	.
ASSQLTGELF	TRBJ2-2	TRBV7-9	.
SVEARSSYNEQF	TRBJ2-1	TRBV29-1	.
SALGLADTGELF	TRBJ2-2	TRBV20-1	TRBD2
ASSARGNQETQY	TRBJ2-5	TRBV2	.
ASSQRPGQVTEAF	TRBJ1-1	TRBV4-1	TRBD1
ASSSGFLPYEQY	TRBJ2-7	TRBV28	.
ASSLTSGTGANVLT	TRBJ2-6	TRBV7-3	.
SETGTSGGRADTQY	TRBJ2-3	TRBV29-1	TRBD2
SVEDAANYGYT	TRBJ1-2	TRBV29-1	.
ASSLVYLAGDTYEQY	TRBJ2-7	TRBV28	TRBD2
ASSFRRAGVVGNEQF	TRBJ2-1	TRBV28	TRBD2
ASSLTSGGASYNEQF	TRBJ2-1	TRBV7-8	TRBD2
ASSPQTSGRYEQY	TRBJ2-7	TRBV7-2	TRBD2
AIGTGAATNEKLF	TRBJ1-4	TRBV28	TRBD1
ASSEPVLPETQY	TRBJ2-5	TRBV2	.